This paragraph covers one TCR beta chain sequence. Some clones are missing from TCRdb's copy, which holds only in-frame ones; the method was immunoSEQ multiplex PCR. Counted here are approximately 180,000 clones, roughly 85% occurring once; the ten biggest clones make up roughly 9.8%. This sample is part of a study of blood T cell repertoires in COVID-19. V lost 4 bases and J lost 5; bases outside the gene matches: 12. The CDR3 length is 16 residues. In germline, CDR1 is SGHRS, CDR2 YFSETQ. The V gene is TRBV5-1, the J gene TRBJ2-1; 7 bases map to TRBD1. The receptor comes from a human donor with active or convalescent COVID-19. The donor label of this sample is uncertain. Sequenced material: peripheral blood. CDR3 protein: CASSLNRGWGNNEQFF. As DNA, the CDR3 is TGCGCCAGCAGCCTAAACAGGGGATGGGGCAACAATGAGCAGTTCTTC.